This record covers a single T cell receptor beta chain. Its target is not known. The germline gene is not matched at one end of the junction; a read error may be the cause. The sample is drawn from a study of T cells in Graves' hyperthyroidism and ophthalmopathy. From RNA transcripts, TCR beta CDR3 regions were amplified. In the first-round RT-PCR of the TCR CDR3, the HTBI primer set was used. One entry per CDR3 protein, called by TCRdb with MiXCR from the multiplex PCR reads. Of just over 550,000 distinct CDR3 sequences in the sample, around 46% were seen once. Study-wide points: The model made its ophthalmopathy prediction, and onset followed a median about 6.8 months later. Also found in blood were most expanded thyroid clonotypes above 0.001. Through a model of 13 V-J features, ophthalmopathy was separated from stable hyperthyroidism.

Exclusion of patients followed from uncontrolled infection, other autoimmune disease, pregnancy or lactation. The receptor was derived from a woman in her late teens or twenties with Graves' hyperthyroidism. Input material: peripheral blood or thyroid tissue (not recorded which).

CDR3 DNA: TGCGCCAGCAGCTTGTCGGCAGCGGGAACCGGGGAGCTGTTTTTT. It is translated as CASSLSAAGTGELFF. This chain links TRBV7-2 with TRBJ2-2; TRBD2 matches 7 bases. The CDR3 consists of 15 residues. Germline CDR1 is SGHTA and CDR2 is FQGNSA.